A single sample gave rise to the 13 T cell receptor beta chains below, sequenced in a study of chemoradiotherapy in HPV16-positive cancers. The assay was immunoSEQ multiplex PCR, and TCRdb's table has in-frame clones only and misses some. The repertoire has around 23,000 clones, roughly 89% of them found once; the top ten carry around 5.8%. The sample consisted of blood, taken from a patient who underwent chemoradiotherapy. These receptors all come from a human donor with HPV-associated anogenital cancer.

V usage is TRBV19 and J usage is TRBJ2-3; TRBD2 matches 14 bases. After removal of 8 bases from V and 3 bases from J, the junction contained 1 base not matched to a gene. CDR1 and CDR2 from the germline V gene are LNHDA and SQIVND (reference sequence). This CDR3 contains 14 residues. This CDR3 is CASGTSGSTDTQYF. As DNA, the CDR3 is TGTGCCAGTGGGACTAGCGGGAGTACAGATACGCAGTATTTT.

V usage is TRBV7-8 and J usage is TRBJ1-2; a weak D match, TRBD1 (5 bases). The V and J ends lost 1 base and 7 bases respectively, with 10 bases between them. Looked up from germline, CDR1 is SGHVS and CDR2 is FQNEAQ. The CDR3 extends over 13 amino acids. CDR3: CASSLETGGGYTF. In DNA, the CDR3 is TGTGCCAGCAGCTTAGAAACAGGAGGTGGCTACACCTTC.

V is TRBV25-1 and J is TRBJ2-5; 11 nucleotides match TRBD2. The trim removed 5 bases at V and 1 base at J, leaving 3 bases unmatched. The CDR3 sequence is 15 residues long. Germline loops: CDR1 MGHDK, CDR2 SYGVNS. This chain's CDR3 is CASSSSGGIQETQYF. Written as DNA, the CDR3 is TGTGCCAGCAGTTCTAGCGGGGGGATCCAAGAGACCCAGTACTTC. The full variable domain, in which reference TRBV25-1 and TRBJ2-5 provide the parts outside the CDR3, is EADIYQTPRYLVIGTGKKITLECSQTMGHDKMYWYQQDPGMELHLIHYSYGVNSTEKGDLSSESTVSRIRTEHFPLTLESARPSHTSQYLCASSSSGGIQETQYFGPGTRLLVL.

The chain joins TRBV5-1 to TRBJ2-1; unclear D gene. This CDR3 is built from 15 residues. Germline V gene data show CDR1 as SGHRS and CDR2 as YFSETQ. Trimming stripped 4 bases from V and 0 bases from J, with 11 bases between. This chain's CDR3 is CASSQTASSYNEQFF. The DNA for the CDR3 is TGCGCCAGCAGCCAAACAGCGAGCTCCTACAATGAGCAGTTCTTC.

The chain uses TRBV2 and TRBJ1-5; 7 bases are a match to TRBD1. Losses at the gene ends were 6 bases for V and 0 bases for J; bases not matched to a gene: 5. Germline lookup yields CDR1 SNHLY and CDR2 FYNNEI. The CDR3 runs 15 residues. As DNA, the CDR3 is TGTGCCAGCAGAGGCGACAGGGTTAGCAATCAGCCCCAGCATTTT. Protein product: CASRGDRVSNQPQHF.

This sequence joins TRBV7-8 and TRBJ1-6, with 7 bases matching TRBD1. Germline V CDR1 and CDR2: SGHVS, FQNEAQ. The V and J ends lost 5 bases and 8 bases, in that order; junction bases with no gene match: 6. The CDR3 has 14 amino acids. The CDR3 here is CASSGEQGYSPLHF. DNA for the CDR3: TGTGCCAGCAGCGGTGAACAGGGGTATTCACCCCTCCACTTT.

The chain recombines TRBV2 with TRBJ1-2; D is ambiguous. In germline, CDR1 is SNHLY, CDR2 FYNNEI. Trimming stripped 4 bases from V and 2 bases from J, with 5 bases between. This CDR3 has 12 amino acids. The CDR3 sequence: CASSAPNYGYTF. CDR3 in DNA: TGTGCCAGCAGTGCCCCAAACTATGGCTACACCTTC. Based on the CDR3 plus reference TRBV2 and TRBJ1-2, the full variable domain is EPEVTQTPSHQVTQMGQEVILRCVPISNHLYFYWYRQILGQKVEFLVSFYNNEISEKSEIFDDQFSVERPDGSNFTLKIRSTKLEDSAMYFCASSAPNYGYTFGSGTRLTVV.

The chain is built from TRBV5-8 and TRBJ2-3; 16 nucleotides agree with TRBD2. The germline V gene encodes CDR1 SGHTS and CDR2 YDEGEE. V shed 4 bases and J 4 bases; nucleotides not matched to a gene: 3. CDR3 length equals 16 residues. The CDR3 loop is CASSTGTSGGADTQYF. The CDR3 DNA reads TGTGCCAGCAGCACGGGGACTAGCGGGGGGGCAGATACGCAGTATTTT.

V and J are TRBV5-4 and TRBJ1-3, with unresolved D. Germline CDR1 reads SGHNT; CDR2 reads YYREEE (reference sequence). The ends were cut back, 1 base at V and 4 bases at J, with 12 bases in the middle. CDR3 length: 15 residues. This CDR3 reads CASSLLGAMGNTIYF. In DNA, the CDR3 is TGTGCCAGCAGCTTGCTTGGCGCAATGGGAAACACCATATATTTT.

This clone was recorded once. The V and J genes are TRBV7-9 and TRBJ2-7, with 7 bases lining up with TRBD1. V lost 3 bases, J lost 5 bases, and 13 bases stayed unmatched. CDR1 is SEHNR and CDR2 is FQNEAQ in the germline V gene (reference sequence). This CDR3 is built from 16 residues. CDR3 coding DNA: TGTGCCAGCAGCTTTTCGGTCGGGACAGAGGGCCACGAGCAGTACTTC. Amino acid sequence: CASSFSVGTEGHEQYF.

The genes are TRBV28 and TRBJ1-2; D gene ambiguous. In germline, CDR1 is MDHEN, CDR2 SYDVKM. Deletions cut 1 base from V and 2 bases from J, with 11 bases between. CDR3 length: 15 residues. The CDR3 protein is CASSLSRTENYGYTF. For the CDR3, the DNA is TGTGCCAGCAGTTTATCCCGGACCGAGAACTATGGCTACACCTTC.

This rearrangement joins TRBV29-1 to TRBJ1-1; no firm D call. The CDR3 length is 13 residues. Germline-derived CDR1 and CDR2 are SQVTM and ANQGSEA. The V gene lost 6 bases and the J gene lost 1 base, with 12 bases spanning the gap. The CDR3 bases are TGCAGCGTATGCCGGACGGCGAACACTGAAGCTTTCTTT. Its protein product is CSVCRTANTEAFF.

This clone came up once. The chain has TRBV11-2 and TRBJ2-3, with 8 bases matching TRBD1. With V trimmed by 5 bases and J by 0 bases, 7 bases remained unmatched. CDR1 is SGHAT and CDR2 is FQNNGV in the germline V gene. CDR3 length: 16 amino acids. CDR3 nucleotide sequence: TGTGCCAGCAGCCGCCAGGGGGCGAGAAGCACAGATACGCAGTATTTT. This translates into CASSRQGARSTDTQYF. The whole variable domain, filled in from reference TRBV11-2 and TRBJ2-3, reads EAGVAQSPRYKIIEKRQSVAFWCNPISGHATLYWYQQILGQGPKLLIQFQNNGVVDDSQLPKDRFSAERLKGVDSTLKIQPAKLEDSAVYLCASSRQGARSTDTQYFGPGTRLTVL.